This T cell receptor (beta chain) stems from a study of blood T cell repertoires in COVID-19. This CDR3 region has 14 residues. Germline CDR1 reads KGHSH; CDR2 reads LQKENI. Assay: immunoSEQ multiplex PCR; the TCRdb copy retains only in-frame clones and omits some. The data contain about 78,000 clones, 90% of them seen just once; the ten biggest clones take up about 1%. Details on this clone: A junction end diverges from the germline sequence, so it may reflect a read error.

Sequenced: peripheral blood. V gene TRBV18 combines with J gene TRBJ2-7, with D perhaps matching TRBD2 (6 bases). The source is a woman aged 50 to 60 in a cohort sampled during active COVID-19. The CDR3 region is CASSPRRDSYEQYF. The CDR3 bases are TGTGCCAGCTCCCCACGGCGGGATTCATACGAGCAGTACTTC.